This TCR beta chain was identified during a study of T cell changes during pregnancy in multiple sclerosis. Trimming cost V 1 base and J 0 bases, with 10 bases left between them. Germline lookup yields CDR1 SGHTA and CDR2 FQGTGA. This CDR3 has 16 residues. Repertoires were generated with immunoSEQ multiplex PCR, while TCRdb's copy carries only in-frame clones and drops some. The sample yields about 45,000 clones, over 75% seen once. V gene TRBV7-3 combines with J gene TRBJ2-1, with D tentatively TRBD1 (6 bases). Here the sequenced sample was CD4+ T cells from peripheral blood mononuclear cells, taken before pregnancy. This sequence originates from a female donor with multiple sclerosis, enrolled in a pregnancy study. The CDR3 loop is CASSLNRASSYNEQFF. DNA of the CDR3: TGTGCCAGCAGCTTAAACAGGGCCAGCTCCTACAATGAGCAGTTCTTC.